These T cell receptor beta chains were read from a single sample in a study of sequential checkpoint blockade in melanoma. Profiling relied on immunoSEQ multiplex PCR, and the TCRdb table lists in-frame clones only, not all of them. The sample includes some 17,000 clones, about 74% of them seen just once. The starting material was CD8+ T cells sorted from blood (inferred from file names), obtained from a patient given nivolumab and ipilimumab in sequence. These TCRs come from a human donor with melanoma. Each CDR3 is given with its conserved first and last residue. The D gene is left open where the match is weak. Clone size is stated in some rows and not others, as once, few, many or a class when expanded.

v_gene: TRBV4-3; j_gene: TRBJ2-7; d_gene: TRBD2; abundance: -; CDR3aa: CASSQDLAGSYEQYF; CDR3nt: TGCGCCAGCAGCCAAGATCTAGCGGGTTCCTACGAGCAGTACTTC
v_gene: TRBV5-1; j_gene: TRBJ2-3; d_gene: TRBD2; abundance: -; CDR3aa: CASSLEASGAPSTDTQYF; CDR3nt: TGCGCCAGCAGCTTGGAGGCTAGCGGGGCCCCTAGCACAGATACGCAGTATTTT
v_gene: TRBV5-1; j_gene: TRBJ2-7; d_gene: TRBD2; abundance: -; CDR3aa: CASSLASGFSYEQYF; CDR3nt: TGCGCCAGCAGCTTGGCTAGCGGGTTCTCCTACGAGCAGTACTTC
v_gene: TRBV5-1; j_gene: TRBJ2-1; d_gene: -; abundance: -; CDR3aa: CASGGAGAEQFF; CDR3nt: TGCGCCAGCGGGGGGGCGGGAGCTGAGCAGTTCTTC
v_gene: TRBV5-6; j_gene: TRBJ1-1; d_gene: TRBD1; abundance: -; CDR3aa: CASSYGTGMAAEAFF; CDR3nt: TGTGCCAGCAGCTATGGGACAGGGATGGCGGCTGAAGCTTTCTTT
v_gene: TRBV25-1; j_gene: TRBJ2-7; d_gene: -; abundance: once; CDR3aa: CASSEYYVRTTPYEQYF; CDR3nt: TGTGCCAGCAGTGAATATTATGTAAGGACTACCCCCTACGAGCAGTACTTC
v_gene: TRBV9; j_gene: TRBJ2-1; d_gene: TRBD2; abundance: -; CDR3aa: CASSVAGLARDEQFF; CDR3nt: TGTGCCAGCAGCGTAGCTGGACTAGCGCGCGATGAGCAGTTCTTC
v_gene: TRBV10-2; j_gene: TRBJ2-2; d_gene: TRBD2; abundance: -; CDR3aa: CASSDFGGASNTGELFF; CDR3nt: TGCGCCAGCAGTGATTTCGGGGGGGCCTCGAACACCGGGGAGCTGTTTTTT
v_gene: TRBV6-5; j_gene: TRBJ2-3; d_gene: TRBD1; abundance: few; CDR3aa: CASSPAPDRATQYF; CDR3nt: TGTGCCAGCAGCCCCGCACCCGACAGGGCTACGCAGTATTTT
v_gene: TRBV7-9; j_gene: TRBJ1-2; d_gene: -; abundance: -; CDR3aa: CASSARDTSYGYTF; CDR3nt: TGTGCCAGCAGCGCCCGGGACACATCCTATGGCTACACCTTC
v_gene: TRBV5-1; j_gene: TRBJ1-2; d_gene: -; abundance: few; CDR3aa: CASNMRQLTGKLFYGYTF; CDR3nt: TGCGCCAGTAACATGAGACAACTTACAGGGAAACTCTTCTATGGCTACACCTTC
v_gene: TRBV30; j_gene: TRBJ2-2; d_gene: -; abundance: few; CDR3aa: CAWSVGDRDTGELFF; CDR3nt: TGTGCCTGGAGTGTCGGAGATCGAGACACCGGGGAGCTGTTTTTT
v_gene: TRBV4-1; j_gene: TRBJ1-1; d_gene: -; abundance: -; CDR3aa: CASSQGVTTRMNTEAFF; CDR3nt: TGCGCCAGCAGCCAAGGGGTGACTACCCGAATGAACACTGAAGCTTTCTTT
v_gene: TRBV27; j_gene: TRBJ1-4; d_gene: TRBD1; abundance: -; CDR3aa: CASSAMEGGGEKLFF; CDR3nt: TGTGCCAGCAGTGCCATGGAAGGGGGCGGTGAAAAACTGTTTTTT
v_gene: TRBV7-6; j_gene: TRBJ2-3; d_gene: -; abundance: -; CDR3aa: CASSLVGDKSWDTQYF; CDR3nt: TGTGCCAGCAGCTTGGTAGGGGACAAGTCATGGGATACGCAGTATTTT
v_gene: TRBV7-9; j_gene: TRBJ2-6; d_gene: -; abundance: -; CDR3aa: CASSFPISSSGANVLTF; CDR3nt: TGTGCCAGCAGCTTCCCCATTTCCAGCTCTGGGGCCAACGTCCTGACTTTC
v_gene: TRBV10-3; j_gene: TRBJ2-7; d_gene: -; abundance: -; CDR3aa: CAISELAYEQYF; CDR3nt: TGTGCCATCAGTGAGTTAGCGTACGAGCAGTACTTC
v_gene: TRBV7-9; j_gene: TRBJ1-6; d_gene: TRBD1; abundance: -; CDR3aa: CASSPPSTGKNNSPLHF; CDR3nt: TGTGCCAGCAGCCCCCCGTCGACAGGGAAGAATAATTCACCCCTCCACTTT
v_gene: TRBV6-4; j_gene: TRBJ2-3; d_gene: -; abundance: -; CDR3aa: CASSDAGDSTDTQYF; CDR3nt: TGTGCCAGCAGTGACGCGGGTGATAGCACAGATACGCAGTATTTT
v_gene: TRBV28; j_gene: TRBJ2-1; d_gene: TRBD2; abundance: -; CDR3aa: CASSLPTSAYNEQFF; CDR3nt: TGTGCCAGCAGTTTACCGACTAGCGCGTACAATGAGCAGTTCTTC
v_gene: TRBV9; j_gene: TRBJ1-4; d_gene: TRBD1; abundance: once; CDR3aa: CASRGTDSEKLFF; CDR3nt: TGTGCCAGCAGGGGGACAGATAGCGAAAAACTGTTTTTT
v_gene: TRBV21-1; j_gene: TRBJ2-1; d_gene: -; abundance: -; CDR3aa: CASSKAGTGSDEQFF; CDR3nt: TGTGCCAGCAGCAAAGCAGGAACAGGGTCGGACGAGCAGTTCTTC
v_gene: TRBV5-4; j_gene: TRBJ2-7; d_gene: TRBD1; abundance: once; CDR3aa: CASSLLGTGSYEQYF; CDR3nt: TGTGCCAGCAGCTTGCTCGGGACAGGGTCCTACGAGCAGTACTTC
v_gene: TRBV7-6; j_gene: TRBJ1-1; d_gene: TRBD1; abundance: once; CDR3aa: CASSPLTGSGTEAFF; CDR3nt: TGTGCCAGCAGCCCTCTGACAGGGAGTGGGACTGAAGCTTTCTTT
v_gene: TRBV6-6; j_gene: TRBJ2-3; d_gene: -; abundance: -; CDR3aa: CASSYWGQASTDTQYF; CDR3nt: TGTGCCAGCAGTTACTGGGGCCAGGCCAGCACAGATACGCAGTATTTT
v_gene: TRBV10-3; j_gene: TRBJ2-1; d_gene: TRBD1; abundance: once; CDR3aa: CATNGQGVYNEQFF; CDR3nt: TGTGCCACCAATGGACAGGGGGTCTACAATGAGCAGTTCTTC
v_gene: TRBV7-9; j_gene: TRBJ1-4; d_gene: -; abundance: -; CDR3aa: CASSLDSGEKLFF; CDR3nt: TGTGCCAGCAGCTTAGACAGCGGTGAAAAACTGTTTTTT
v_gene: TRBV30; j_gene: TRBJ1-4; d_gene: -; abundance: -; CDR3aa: CAWGQTNEKLFF; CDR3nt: TGTGCCTGGGGACAGACGAATGAAAAACTGTTTTTT
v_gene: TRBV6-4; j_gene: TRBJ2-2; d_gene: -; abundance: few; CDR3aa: CASSDDSSTGELFF; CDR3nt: TGTGCCAGCAGTGACGACAGTTCCACCGGGGAGCTGTTTTTT
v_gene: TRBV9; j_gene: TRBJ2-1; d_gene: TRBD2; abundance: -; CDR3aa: CASSPGGDEQFF; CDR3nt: TGTGCCAGCAGCCCCGGGGGGGATGAGCAGTTCTTC
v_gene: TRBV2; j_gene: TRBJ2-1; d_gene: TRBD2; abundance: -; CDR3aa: CASSDLAGGYNEQFF; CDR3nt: TGTGCCAGCAGTGACTTAGCGGGGGGCTACAATGAGCAGTTCTTC
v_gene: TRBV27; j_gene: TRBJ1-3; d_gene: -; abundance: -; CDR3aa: CASSLRGSGNTIYF; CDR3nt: TGTGCCAGCAGTTTGAGGGGGTCTGGAAACACCATATATTTT
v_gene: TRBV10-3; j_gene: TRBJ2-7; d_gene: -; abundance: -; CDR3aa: CAISEEGYYEQYF; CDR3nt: TGTGCCATCAGTGAGGAGGGATACTACGAGCAGTACTTC
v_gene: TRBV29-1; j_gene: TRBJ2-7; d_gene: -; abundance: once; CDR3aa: CSVESLAEQYF; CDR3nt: TGCAGCGTTGAATCGTTGGCCGAGCAGTACTTC
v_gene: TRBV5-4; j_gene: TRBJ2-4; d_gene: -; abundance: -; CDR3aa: CASSRGGDDKNIQYF; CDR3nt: TGTGCCAGCAGCCGAGGAGGGGATGACAAAAACATTCAGTACTTC
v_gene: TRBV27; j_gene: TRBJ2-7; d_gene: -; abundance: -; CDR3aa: CASSLSTTYEQYF; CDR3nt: TGTGCCAGCAGTTTATCCACTACCTACGAGCAGTACTTC
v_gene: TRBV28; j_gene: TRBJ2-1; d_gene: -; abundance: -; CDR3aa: CASSYERGSYNEQFF; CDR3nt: TGTGCCAGCAGTTACGAGCGAGGCTCCTACAATGAGCAGTTCTTC
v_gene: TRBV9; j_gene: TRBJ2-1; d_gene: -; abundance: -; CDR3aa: CASSVGSRYDNEQFF; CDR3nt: TGTGCCAGCAGCGTAGGTTCTAGGTACGACAATGAGCAGTTCTTC
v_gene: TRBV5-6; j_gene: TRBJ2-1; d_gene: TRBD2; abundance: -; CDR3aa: CASSLGLAGEEQFF; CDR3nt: TGTGCCAGCAGCTTGGGACTAGCGGGGGAGGAGCAGTTCTTC
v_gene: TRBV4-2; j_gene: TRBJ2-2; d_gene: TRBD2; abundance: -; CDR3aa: CASSPRGVDTGELFF; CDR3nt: TGTGCCAGCAGCCCACGGGGGGTGGACACCGGGGAGCTGTTTTTT
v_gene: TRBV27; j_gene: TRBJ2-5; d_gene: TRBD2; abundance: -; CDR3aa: CASSLGGGGRETQYF; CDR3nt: TGTGCCAGCAGTTTAGGCGGGGGAGGTCGGGAGACCCAGTACTTC
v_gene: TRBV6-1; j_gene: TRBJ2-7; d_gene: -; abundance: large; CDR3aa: CASSEFSENEQYF; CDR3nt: TGTGCCAGCAGTGAGTTTAGCGAGAACGAGCAGTACTTC
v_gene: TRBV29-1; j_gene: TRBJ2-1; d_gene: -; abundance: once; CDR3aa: CSVEQLGGSGNEQFF; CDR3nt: TGCAGCGTTGAACAGTTAGGGGGAAGTGGAAATGAGCAGTTCTTC
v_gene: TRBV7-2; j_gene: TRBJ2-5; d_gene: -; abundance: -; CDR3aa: CASSLDNLYQETQYF; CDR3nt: TGTGCCAGCAGCTTAGACAACCTGTACCAAGAGACCCAGTACTTC
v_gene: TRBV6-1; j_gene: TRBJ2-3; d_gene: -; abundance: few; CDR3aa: CASSEGGHTDTQYF; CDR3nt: TGTGCCAGCAGTGAGGGTGGGCACACAGATACGCAGTATTTT